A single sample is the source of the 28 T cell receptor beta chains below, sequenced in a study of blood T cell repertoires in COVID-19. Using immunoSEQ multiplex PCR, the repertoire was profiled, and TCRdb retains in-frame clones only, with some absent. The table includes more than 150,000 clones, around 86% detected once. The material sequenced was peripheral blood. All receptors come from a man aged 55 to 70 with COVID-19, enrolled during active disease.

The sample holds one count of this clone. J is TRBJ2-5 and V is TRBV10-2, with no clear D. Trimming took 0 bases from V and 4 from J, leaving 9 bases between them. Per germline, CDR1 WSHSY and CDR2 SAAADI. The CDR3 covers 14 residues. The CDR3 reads CASSESSIGETQYF. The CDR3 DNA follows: TGCGCCAGCAGTGAGTCGTCTATCGGAGAGACCCAGTACTTC.

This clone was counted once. CDR3 DNA: TGTGCCAGCTCACCAACGCAACAGGGGGCGAACACTGAAGCTTTCTTT. Translated, it gives CASSPTQQGANTEAFF. This chain links TRBV18 with TRBJ1-1, with 9 bases aligning to TRBD1. J lost 1 base, V lost 2 bases, and 5 bases had no gene match. Germline CDR1 and CDR2: KGHSH and LQKENI. This CDR3 has 16 amino acids.

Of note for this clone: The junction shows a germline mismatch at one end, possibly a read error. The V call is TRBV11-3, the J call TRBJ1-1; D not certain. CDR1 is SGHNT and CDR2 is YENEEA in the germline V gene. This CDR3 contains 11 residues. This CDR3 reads CASSLEGGPVF. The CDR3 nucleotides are TGTGCCAGCAGCTTAGAGGGCGGGCCGGTCTTT. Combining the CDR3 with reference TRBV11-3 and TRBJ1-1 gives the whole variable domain EAGVVQSPRYKIIEKKQPVAFWCNPISGHNTLYWYLQNLGQGPELLIRYENEEAVDDSQLPKDRFSAERLKGVDSTLKIQPAELGDSAVYLCASSLEGGPVFGQGTRLTVV.

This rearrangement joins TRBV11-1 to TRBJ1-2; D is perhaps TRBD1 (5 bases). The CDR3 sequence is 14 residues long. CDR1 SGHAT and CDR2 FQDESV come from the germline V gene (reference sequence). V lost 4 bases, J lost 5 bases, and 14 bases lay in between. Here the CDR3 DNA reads TGTGCCAGCAGCTCCCCCCAGGGTCGGTATGGCTACACCTTC. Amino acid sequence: CASSSPQGRYGYTF.

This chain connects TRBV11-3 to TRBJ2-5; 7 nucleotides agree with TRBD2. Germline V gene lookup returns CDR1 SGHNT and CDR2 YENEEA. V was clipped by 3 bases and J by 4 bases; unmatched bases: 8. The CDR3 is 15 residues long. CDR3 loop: CASSFSGTGGETQYF. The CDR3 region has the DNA TGTGCCAGCAGCTTCAGCGGGACCGGAGGAGAGACCCAGTACTTC.

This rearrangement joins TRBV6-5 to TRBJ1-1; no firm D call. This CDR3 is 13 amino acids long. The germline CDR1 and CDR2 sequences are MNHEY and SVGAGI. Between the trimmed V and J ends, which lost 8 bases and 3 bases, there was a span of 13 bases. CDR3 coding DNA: TGTGCCAGCCGCGGGTTTGGGTACACTGAAGCTTTCTTT. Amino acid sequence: CASRGFGYTEAFF.

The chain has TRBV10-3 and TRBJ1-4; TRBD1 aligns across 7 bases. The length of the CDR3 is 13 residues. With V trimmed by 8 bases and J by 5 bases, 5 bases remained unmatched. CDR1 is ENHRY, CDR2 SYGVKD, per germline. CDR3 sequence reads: CAIQGGWNEKLFF. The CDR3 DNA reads TGTGCCATCCAGGGGGGCTGGAATGAAAAACTGTTTTTT.

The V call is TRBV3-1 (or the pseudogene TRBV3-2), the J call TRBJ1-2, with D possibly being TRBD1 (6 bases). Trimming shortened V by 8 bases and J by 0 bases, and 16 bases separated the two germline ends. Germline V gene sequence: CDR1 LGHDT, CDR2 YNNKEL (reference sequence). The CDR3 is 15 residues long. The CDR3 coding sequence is TGTGCCAGCTATGAGTCGGGACACGCTAACTATGGCTACACCTTC. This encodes CASYESGHANYGYTF.

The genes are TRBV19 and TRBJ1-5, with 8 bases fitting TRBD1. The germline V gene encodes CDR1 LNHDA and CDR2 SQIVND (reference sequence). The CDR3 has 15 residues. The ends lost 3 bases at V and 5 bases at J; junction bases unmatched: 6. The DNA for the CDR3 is TGTGCCAGTAGTATGTTGGACAGGGAAGATCAGCCCCAGCATTTT. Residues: CASSMLDREDQPQHF.

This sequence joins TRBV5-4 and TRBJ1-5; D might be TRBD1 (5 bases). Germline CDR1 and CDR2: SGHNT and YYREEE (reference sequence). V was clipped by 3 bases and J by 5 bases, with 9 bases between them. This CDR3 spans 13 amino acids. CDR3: CASSWGRDQPQHF. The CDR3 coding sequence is TGTGCCAGCAGCTGGGGGAGGGATCAGCCCCAGCATTTT.

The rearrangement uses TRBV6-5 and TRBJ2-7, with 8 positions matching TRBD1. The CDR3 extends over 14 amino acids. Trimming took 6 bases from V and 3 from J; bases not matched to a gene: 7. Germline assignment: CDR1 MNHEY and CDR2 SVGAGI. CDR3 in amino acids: CASRIQGGVYEQYF. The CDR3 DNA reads TGTGCCAGCAGGATACAGGGGGGAGTCTACGAGCAGTACTTC.

In nucleotides, the CDR3 is TGTGCCAGCAGTGAAGTTCAGGAGACCGGGGGGTTCTTC. Protein sequence: CASSEVQETGGFF. The V and J genes are TRBV6-1 and TRBJ2-1; the D gene is possibly TRBD2 (6 bases). Trimming pared 1 base from V and 15 bases from J, leaving 16 bases between. Germline assignment: CDR1 MNHNS and CDR2 SASEGT. The CDR3 extends over 13 amino acids.

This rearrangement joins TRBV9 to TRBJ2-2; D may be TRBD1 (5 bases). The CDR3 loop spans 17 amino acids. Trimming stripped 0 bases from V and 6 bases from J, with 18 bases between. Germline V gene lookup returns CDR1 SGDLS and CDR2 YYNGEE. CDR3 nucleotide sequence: TGTGCCAGCAGCGTAGATCCTCACCAGGGTATCGCCGGGGAGCTGTTTTTT. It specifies CASSVDPHQGIAGELFF.

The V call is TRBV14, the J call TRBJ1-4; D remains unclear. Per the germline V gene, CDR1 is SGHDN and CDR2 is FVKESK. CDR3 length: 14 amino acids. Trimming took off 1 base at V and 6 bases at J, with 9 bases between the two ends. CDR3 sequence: CASSQVSTDEKLFF. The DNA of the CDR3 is TGTGCCAGCAGCCAAGTTTCCACAGATGAAAAACTGTTTTTT.

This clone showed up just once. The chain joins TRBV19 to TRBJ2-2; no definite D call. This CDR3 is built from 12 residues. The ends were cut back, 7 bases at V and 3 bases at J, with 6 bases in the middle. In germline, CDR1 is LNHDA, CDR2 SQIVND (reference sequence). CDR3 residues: CASNLYTGELFF. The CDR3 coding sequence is TGTGCCAGTAACCTATACACCGGGGAGCTGTTTTTT.

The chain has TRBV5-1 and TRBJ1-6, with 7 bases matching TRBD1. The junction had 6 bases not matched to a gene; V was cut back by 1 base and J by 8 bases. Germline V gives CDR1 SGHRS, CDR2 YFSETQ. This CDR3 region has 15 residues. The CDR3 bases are TGCGCCAGCAGCTTGCGTGACAGGGTTTATTCACCCCTCCACTTT. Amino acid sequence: CASSLRDRVYSPLHF.

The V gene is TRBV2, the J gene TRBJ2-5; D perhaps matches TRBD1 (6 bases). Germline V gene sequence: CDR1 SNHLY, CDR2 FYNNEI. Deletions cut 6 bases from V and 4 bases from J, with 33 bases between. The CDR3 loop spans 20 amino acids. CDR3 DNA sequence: TGTGCCAGCAGGGTACCCAGAACAGGGCGCCTAAAGAGAGAGGGAGAGACCCAGTACTTC. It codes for CASRVPRTGRLKREGETQYF.

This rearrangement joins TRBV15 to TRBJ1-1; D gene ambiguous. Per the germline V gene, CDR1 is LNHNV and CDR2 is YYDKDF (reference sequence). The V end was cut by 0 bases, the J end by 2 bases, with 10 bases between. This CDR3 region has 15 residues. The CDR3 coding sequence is TGTGCCACCAGCAGAGATTTTTCGAGAAACACTGAAGCTTTCTTT. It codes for CATSRDFSRNTEAFF.

The DNA of the CDR3 is TGCGCCAGCAGCTTAGTCGGGAATTCACCCCTCCACTTT. This gives the protein CASSLVGNSPLHF. The chain uses TRBV5-1 and TRBJ1-6; D is uncertain. CDR3 size: 13 residues. Trimming shortened V by 2 bases and J by 7 bases, and 7 bases separated the two germline ends. The V gene's germline CDR1 is SGHRS and CDR2 YFSETQ.

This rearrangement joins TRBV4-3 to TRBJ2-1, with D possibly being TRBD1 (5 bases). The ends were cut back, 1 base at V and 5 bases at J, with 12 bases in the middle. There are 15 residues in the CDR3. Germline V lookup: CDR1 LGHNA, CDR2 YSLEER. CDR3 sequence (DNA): TGCGCCAGCAGCCAAGCCAGGGAAAGGGACAATGAGCAGTTCTTC. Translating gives CASSQARERDNEQFF.

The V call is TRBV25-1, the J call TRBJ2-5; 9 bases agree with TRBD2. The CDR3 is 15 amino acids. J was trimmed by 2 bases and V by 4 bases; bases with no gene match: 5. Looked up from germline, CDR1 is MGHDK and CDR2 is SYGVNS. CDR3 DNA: TGTGCCAGCAGTGGACGACTAGCGGCACAAGAGACCCAGTACTTC. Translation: CASSGRLAAQETQYF.

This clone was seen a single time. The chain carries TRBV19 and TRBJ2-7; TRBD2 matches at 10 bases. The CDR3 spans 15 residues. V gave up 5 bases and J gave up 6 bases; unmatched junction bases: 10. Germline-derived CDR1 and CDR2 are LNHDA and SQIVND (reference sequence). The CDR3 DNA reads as TGTGCCAGTAGTCGGGCAGCGGGAGGGCCAAGCGAGCAGTACTTC. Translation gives CASSRAAGGPSEQYF.

The CDR3 loop is CASSPSFLGQGFYEQYF. CDR3 DNA: TGTGCCAGCAGCCCTTCATTTCTGGGACAGGGGTTCTACGAGCAGTACTTC. V gene TRBV14 combines with J gene TRBJ2-7; TRBD1 agrees at 10 bases. V lost 4 bases and J lost 3; bases outside the gene matches: 12. Germline loops: CDR1 SGHDN, CDR2 FVKESK. This CDR3 has 17 residues.

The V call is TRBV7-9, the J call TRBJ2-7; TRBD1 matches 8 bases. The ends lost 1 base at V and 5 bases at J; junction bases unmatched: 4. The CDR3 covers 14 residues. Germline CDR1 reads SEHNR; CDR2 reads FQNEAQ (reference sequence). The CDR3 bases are TGTGCCAGCAGCTTAGAGACAGGGGCAAACGAGCAGTACTTC. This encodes CASSLETGANEQYF.

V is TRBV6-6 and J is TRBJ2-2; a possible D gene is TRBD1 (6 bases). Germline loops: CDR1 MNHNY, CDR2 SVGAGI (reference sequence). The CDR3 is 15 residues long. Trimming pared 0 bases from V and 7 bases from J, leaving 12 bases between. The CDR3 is CASSYSGASHGELFF. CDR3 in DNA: TGTGCCAGCAGTTACTCGGGGGCCTCGCACGGGGAGCTGTTTTTT.

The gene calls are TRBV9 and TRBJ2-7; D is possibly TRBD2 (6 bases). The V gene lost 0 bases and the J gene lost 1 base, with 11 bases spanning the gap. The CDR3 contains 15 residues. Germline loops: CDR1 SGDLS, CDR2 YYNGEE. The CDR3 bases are TGTGCCAGCAGCGTAGCACTAGCCAATTCCTACGAGCAGTACTTC. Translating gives CASSVALANSYEQYF. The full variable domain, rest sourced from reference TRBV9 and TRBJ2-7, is DSGVTQTPKHLITATGQRVTLRCSPRSGDLSVYWYQQSLDQGLQFLIQYYNGEERAKGNILERFSAQQFPDLHSELNLSSLELGDSALYFCASSVALANSYEQYFGPGTRLTVT.

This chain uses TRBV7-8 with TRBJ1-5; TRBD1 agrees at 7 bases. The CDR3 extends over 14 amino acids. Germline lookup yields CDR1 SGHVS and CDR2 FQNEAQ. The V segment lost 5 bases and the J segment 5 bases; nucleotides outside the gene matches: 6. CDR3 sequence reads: CASSPRQGHQPQHF. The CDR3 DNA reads TGTGCCAGCAGCCCCCGACAGGGTCATCAGCCCCAGCATTTT.

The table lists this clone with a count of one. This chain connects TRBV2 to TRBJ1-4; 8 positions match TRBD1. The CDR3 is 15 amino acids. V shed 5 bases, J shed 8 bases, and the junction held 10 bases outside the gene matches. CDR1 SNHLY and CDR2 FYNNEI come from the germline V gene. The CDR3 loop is CASSYQGQVLEKLFF. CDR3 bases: TGTGCCAGCAGTTACCAGGGACAGGTTCTAGAAAAACTGTTTTTT.